Shown below are 19 T cell receptor beta chains from a single sample sequenced in a study of blood T cell repertoires in COVID-19. Data came from immunoSEQ multiplex PCR; TCRdb stores just in-frame clones and leaves some out. The sample yields 180,000 or so clones, around 80% seen once. Sequencing was done on a sample of peripheral blood. The receptors were gathered from a woman aged 70-85 years with acute or convalescent COVID-19.

The V gene is TRBV19, the J gene TRBJ2-6; perhaps TRBD1 as D (6 bases). This CDR3 is built from 18 residues. Germline CDR1 reads LNHDA; CDR2 reads SQIVND (reference sequence). V was shortened by 5 bases and J by 1 base, with 18 bases between the two germline ends. CDR3 residues: CASSESGTFASGANVLTF. In nucleotides, the CDR3 is TGTGCCAGTAGTGAGTCGGGGACATTTGCTTCTGGGGCCAACGTCCTGACTTTC.

The chain combines TRBV5-1 with TRBJ2-7; 10 nucleotides line up with TRBD2. There are 18 residues in the CDR3. The germline V gene encodes CDR1 SGHRS and CDR2 YFSETQ. V trimming: 0 bases; J trimming: 0 bases; junction bases outside the gene matches: 9. CDR3 in DNA: TGCGCCAGCAGCTTGGCGACTAGCGGGCTTTCCAACTCCTACGAGCAGTACTTC. It translates to CASSLATSGLSNSYEQYF.

The chain joins TRBV4-1 to TRBJ1-5; 9 positions agree with TRBD1. CDR1 is MGHRA, CDR2 YSYEKL, per germline. V shed 2 bases and J 2 bases; nucleotides not matched to a gene: 4. This CDR3 has 16 amino acids. As DNA, the CDR3 is TGCGCCAGCAGCCAAATACAGGGGGCAGGCAATCAGCCCCAGCATTTT. As protein: CASSQIQGAGNQPQHF.

The chain is built from TRBV28 and TRBJ1-5; D is undetermined. CDR3 length equals 14 residues. Looked up from germline, CDR1 is MDHEN and CDR2 is SYDVKM. Deletions cut 8 bases from V and 3 bases from J, with 14 bases between. The chain's CDR3 is CASGRLADNQPQHF. As DNA, the CDR3 is TGTGCCAGCGGTCGACTCGCTGACAATCAGCCCCAGCATTTT.

The chain couples TRBV29-1 to TRBJ1-2; tentative D call: TRBD1 (5 bases). Germline V gene sequence: CDR1 SQVTM, CDR2 ANQGSEA. The CDR3 sequence is 12 residues long. The germline V and J ends were trimmed by 1 base and 3 bases, with 6 bases remaining between them. The CDR3 DNA sequence: TGCAGCGTTGAAGCGGGGGACTATGGCTACACCTTC. Translated, it gives CSVEAGDYGYTF.

This chain connects TRBV7-2 to TRBJ1-5; no clear D. The CDR3 has 15 residues. Germline loops: CDR1 SGHTA, CDR2 FQGNSA. Trimming cost V 1 base and J 5 bases, with 12 bases left between them. The DNA of the CDR3 is TGTGCCAGCAGCTTAGGCGCCGGGTTGCATCAGCCCCAGCATTTT. Translating it yields CASSLGAGLHQPQHF.

The V and J genes are TRBV9 and TRBJ1-1; TRBD1 matches at 9 bases. This CDR3 is 14 amino acids long. The V segment lost 0 bases and the J segment 5 bases; nucleotides outside the gene matches: 2. Germline V gene data show CDR1 as SGDLS and CDR2 as YYNGEE. CDR3 residues: CASSVGDRETEAFF. The CDR3 DNA is TGTGCCAGCAGCGTAGGGGACAGGGAAACTGAAGCTTTCTTT.

This chain joins TRBV29-1 and TRBJ1-1; TRBD1 aligns across 10 bases. J lost 5 bases, V lost 4 bases, and 10 bases had no gene match. The CDR3 runs to 15 residues. Germline CDR1 SQVTM, CDR2 ANQGSEA. CDR3 region: CSVAPDRGPRTEAFF. The DNA for the CDR3 is TGCAGCGTTGCTCCAGACAGGGGGCCTAGAACTGAAGCTTTCTTT. Filled out from reference TRBV29-1 and TRBJ1-1, the complete variable domain reads SAVISQKPSRDICQRGTSLTIQCQVDSQVTMMFWYRQQPGQSLTLIATANQGSEATYESGFVIDKFPISRPNLTFSTLTVSNMSPEDSSIYLCSVAPDRGPRTEAFFGQGTRLTVV.

This chain links TRBV11-2 with TRBJ2-5; D remains ambiguous. Between the trimmed V and J ends, which lost 2 bases and 5 bases, there was a span of 21 bases. Germline V lookup: CDR1 SGHAT, CDR2 FQNNGV. The CDR3 runs to 17 residues. The CDR3 region has the DNA TGTGCCAGCAGCTTATCGTTTGGCTATCCCCCACAGGAGACCCAGTACTTC. Its translation is CASSLSFGYPPQETQYF. Full variable domain (remainder filled in from reference TRBV11-2 and TRBJ2-5): EAGVAQSPRYKIIEKRQSVAFWCNPISGHATLYWYQQILGQGPKLLIQFQNNGVVDDSQLPKDRFSAERLKGVDSTLKIQPAKLEDSAVYLCASSLSFGYPPQETQYFGPGTRLLVL.

The chain joins TRBV20-1 to TRBJ2-7; 10 positions agree with TRBD2. Looked up from germline, CDR1 is DFQATT and CDR2 is SNEGSKA (reference sequence). The CDR3 runs 15 residues. V dropped 3 bases and J dropped 5; count of bases not matched to a gene: 10. CDR3 nucleotides: TGCAGTGCTAGTGAAAGAGCGGGAGGGTTGGACGAGCAGTACTTC. It is translated as CSASERAGGLDEQYF.

The CDR3 spells CASSSTGVNSPLHF. The CDR3 region has the DNA TGTGCCAGCAGCTCCACAGGGGTAAATTCACCCCTCCACTTT. The chain employs TRBV6-5 and TRBJ1-6, with 7 bases lining up with TRBD1. V lost 6 bases to trimming and J lost 7 bases; unmatched junction nucleotides: 6. Germline V CDR1 and CDR2: MNHEY, SVGAGI. This CDR3 spans 14 amino acids.

The chain employs TRBV3-1 (or the pseudogene TRBV3-2) and TRBJ2-1, with 11 nucleotides matching TRBD2. The CDR3 has 19 residues. Losses at the gene ends were 4 bases for V and 9 bases for J; bases not matched to a gene: 20. The germline V gene has CDR1 LGHDT and CDR2 YNNKEL (reference sequence). CDR3 residues: CASSPSQASGRRGGGEQFF. The CDR3, as DNA: TGTGCCAGCAGCCCCAGCCAGGCTAGCGGGAGGAGGGGTGGCGGTGAGCAGTTCTTC.

The CDR3 nucleotides read TGTGCCAGCAGCCGATCAACAGGGCCCTCCTCCTACGAGCAGTACTTC. Translation gives CASSRSTGPSSYEQYF. This chain joins TRBV3-1 (or the pseudogene TRBV3-2) and TRBJ2-7, with D possibly being TRBD1 (6 bases). Trimming took 4 bases from V and 0 from J, leaving 16 bases between them. The CDR3 is made up of 16 amino acids. CDR1 is LGHDT, CDR2 YNNKEL, per germline (reference sequence).

The V gene is TRBV4-1, the J gene TRBJ2-2; 13 bases line up with TRBD2. Per the germline V gene, CDR1 is MGHRA and CDR2 is YSYEKL. This CDR3 has 18 residues. The V segment lost 0 bases and the J segment 1 base; nucleotides outside the gene matches: 2. CDR3 amino acids: CASSQDRTSGGNTGELFF. The CDR3 DNA reads as TGCGCCAGCAGCCAAGACAGGACTAGCGGGGGGAACACCGGGGAGCTGTTTTTT.

The rearrangement joins TRBV4-1 to TRBJ1-1; no clear D. V lost 4 bases and J 0 bases, leaving 12 bases between the germline ends. CDR1 and CDR2 from the germline V gene are MGHRA and YSYEKL. CDR3 length: 15 amino acids. The CDR3: CASSLPGRVNTEAFF. The CDR3 DNA reads as TGCGCCAGCAGCCTCCCGGGAAGGGTGAACACTGAAGCTTTCTTT.

The chain combines TRBV24-1 with TRBJ2-5, with 13 bases fitting TRBD2. With V trimmed by 5 bases and J by 1 base, 3 bases remained unmatched. Germline V gene lookup returns CDR1 KGHDR and CDR2 SFDVKD. This CDR3 has 16 residues. The CDR3: CATSGGTSGIQETQYF. The CDR3 bases are TGTGCCACCAGTGGGGGGACTAGCGGGATCCAAGAGACCCAGTACTTC.

This chain joins TRBV7-2 and TRBJ1-1; no reliable D call. V was pared by 1 base and J by 11 bases, with 14 bases between. Germline V gene data show CDR1 as SGHTA and CDR2 as FQGNSA. The CDR3 has 13 amino acids. CDR3 bases: TGTGCCAGCAGCTTAGAGGGCCCTAGCGGGGCTTTCTTT. Its translation is CASSLEGPSGAFF.

The J gene is TRBJ1-4, the V gene TRBV28; the D is unclear. Trimming pared 4 bases from V and 4 bases from J, leaving 7 bases between. The CDR3 is made up of 13 amino acids. Germline V gene sequence: CDR1 MDHEN, CDR2 SYDVKM. The CDR3 protein is CASSSRFNEKLFF. The CDR3 DNA reads TGTGCCAGCAGTTCCAGATTTAATGAAAAACTGTTTTTT.

This clone was observed a few times. V usage is TRBV7-2 and J usage is TRBJ1-2; D is undetermined. Trimming took 1 base from V and 5 from J, leaving 14 bases between them. Germline V gene data show CDR1 as SGHTA and CDR2 as FQGNSA. The CDR3 is 15 amino acids. DNA of the CDR3: TGTGCCAGCAGCTTAGGTCCACAGCCTGTATATGGCTACACCTTC. Encoded protein: CASSLGPQPVYGYTF.